These 17 T cell receptor beta chains came from one sample sequenced in a study of CD8 T cells in Susac syndrome. Random hexamers were used to reverse transcribe 0.5 to 1 ug of RNA. TCRdb called the immunoSEQ multiplex PCR reads again in MiXCR, with one record for every CDR3 protein. The sample comprises 70,000 to 100,000 distinct CDR3 sequences, 80% to 95% of which are singletons, and 0.3% to 0.4% rests with the top ten. Sequencing was done on a sample of CD8+ T cells from PBMCs. All receptors come from a human donor in good health.

J is TRBJ1-5 and V is TRBV19; D unclear. V was trimmed by 0 bases and J by 6 bases, leaving 9 bases between them. Germline values: CDR1 LNHDA, CDR2 SQIVND (reference sequence). The CDR3 loop spans 14 amino acids. The CDR3 DNA is TGTGCCAGTAGTATAGAGTGGAATCGTCAGCCCCAGCATTTT. Its protein is CASSIEWNRQPQHF.

This clonotype was counted once. This chain's CDR3 is CASSQEGWLELFF. The CDR3 bases are TGTGCCAGCAGCCAAGAGGGCTGGTTGGAGCTGTTTTTT. The chain couples TRBV14 to TRBJ2-2; D remains ambiguous. The CDR3 consists of 13 residues. Between the trimmed V and J ends, which lost 0 bases and 10 bases, there was a span of 9 bases. Germline V gives CDR1 SGHDN, CDR2 FVKESK.

The chain couples TRBV4-1 to TRBJ2-7; weak D call: TRBD2 (7 bases). The germline CDR1 and CDR2 sequences are MGHRA and YSYEKL. V was clipped by 2 bases and J by 6 bases, with 14 bases between them. The CDR3 contains 14 residues. The CDR3 protein is CASSQRGEGGEQYF. CDR3 sequence (DNA): TGCGCCAGCAGCCAAAGGGGGGAGGGCGGCGAGCAGTACTTC.

The chain combines TRBV2 with TRBJ1-1; maybe TRBD1 (6 bases). The CDR3 consists of 15 residues. The V gene lost 3 bases and the J gene lost 2 bases, with 13 bases spanning the gap. Germline CDR1 and CDR2: SNHLY and FYNNEI. The CDR3 DNA follows: TGTGCCAGCAGTGATCGGGGGCGCCAAAACACTGAAGCTTTCTTT. Its translation: CASSDRGRQNTEAFF.

The chain employs TRBV29-1 and TRBJ2-7; TRBD1 agrees at 7 bases. The CDR3 totals 13 residues. CDR1 SQVTM and CDR2 ANQGSEA come from the germline V gene. V trimming: 6 bases; J trimming: 3 bases; junction bases outside the gene matches: 8. DNA for the CDR3: TGCAGCGTGGGGGACAGCTCAGACTACGAGCAGTACTTC. This codes for CSVGDSSDYEQYF.

The chain recombines TRBV27 with TRBJ2-1; 8 nucleotides align to TRBD2. The CDR3 runs to 13 residues. CDR1 MNHEY and CDR2 SMNVEV come from the germline V gene (reference sequence). The DNA for the CDR3 is TGTTCATCCTTGGGACTAGTAGACAATGAGCAGTTCTTC. Its protein product is CSSLGLVDNEQFF.

The chain joins TRBV7-2 to TRBJ2-5; 8 nucleotides align to TRBD2. This CDR3 spans 15 amino acids. Germline assignment: CDR1 SGHTA and CDR2 FQGNSA. The V segment lost 5 bases and the J segment 1 base; nucleotides outside the gene matches: 6. The CDR3 spells CASSLGTRVQETQYF. DNA for the CDR3: TGTGCCAGCAGCCTCGGGACTAGAGTCCAAGAGACCCAGTACTTC.

The chain joins TRBV29-1 to TRBJ1-1; D is perhaps TRBD1 (5 bases). V was shortened by 1 base and J by 3 bases, with 9 bases between the two germline ends. This CDR3 has 13 residues. Per the germline V gene, CDR1 is SQVTM and CDR2 is ANQGSEA. The CDR3 region has the DNA TGCAGCGTTGAAGGGGGCGAGCACACTGAAGCTTTCTTT. Protein: CSVEGGEHTEAFF.

The chain links TRBV19 to TRBJ2-7; D unclear. Trimming pared 4 bases from V and 3 bases from J, leaving 10 bases between. This CDR3 has 13 residues. Germline CDR1 reads LNHDA; CDR2 reads SQIVND (reference sequence). CDR3 amino acids: CASSRTPGYEQYF. CDR3 DNA: TGTGCCAGTAGTAGGACCCCCGGCTACGAGCAGTACTTC.

The chain employs TRBV3-1 and TRBJ1-3; D is unclear. This CDR3 comprises 15 residues. The V gene's germline CDR1 is LGHDT and CDR2 YNNKEL (reference sequence). Trimming pared 3 bases from V and 3 bases from J, leaving 12 bases between. The CDR3, as DNA: TGTGCCAGCAGCCATAAAAGGCCGGTTGGAAACACCATATATTTT. This translates into CASSHKRPVGNTIYF.

V usage is TRBV7-2 and J usage is TRBJ2-3; the D is unclear. Germline CDR1 and CDR2: SGHTA and FQGNSA. The CDR3 has 13 amino acids. Trimming took 2 bases from V and 4 from J, leaving 7 bases between them. CDR3 region: CASSLNSPDTQYF. The CDR3 region has the DNA TGTGCCAGCAGCTTAAATAGCCCAGATACGCAGTATTTT. The whole variable domain, filled in from reference TRBV7-2 and TRBJ2-3, reads GAGVSQSPSNKVTEKGKDVELRCDPISGHTALYWYRQSLGQGLEFLIYFQGNSAPDKSGLPSDRFSAERTGGSVSTLTIQRTQQEDSAVYLCASSLNSPDTQYFGPGTRLTVL.

The chain uses TRBV14 and TRBJ2-5; perhaps TRBD1 as D (6 bases). The CDR3 loop spans 15 amino acids. The germline V and J ends were trimmed by 1 base and 4 bases, with 13 bases remaining between them. CDR1 SGHDN and CDR2 FVKESK come from the germline V gene. The DNA of the CDR3 is TGTGCCAGCAGCCAAGGTCACAGGGTGTTAGAGACCCAGTACTTC. Its translation: CASSQGHRVLETQYF.

CDR3 bases: TGTGCCAGCAGCCAAGATCTGGGGTATAATTCACCCCTCCACTTT. Translated: CASSQDLGYNSPLHF. The chain is built from TRBV4-2 and TRBJ1-6; D gene uncertain. With 0 bases removed from V and 4 bases from J, the gap between germline ends came to 7 bases. The germline V gene has CDR1 LGHNA and CDR2 YNFKEQ. This CDR3 comprises 15 residues.

The rearrangement links TRBV3-1 to TRBJ2-5, with 10 nucleotides matching TRBD2. V lost 5 bases, J lost 2 bases, and 8 bases stayed unmatched. Germline V gene lookup returns CDR1 LGHDT and CDR2 YNNKEL (reference sequence). The CDR3 is 16 amino acids. The CDR3 DNA is TGTGCCAGCAGCGGCTACCTAGCGGGGGAACAAGAGACCCAGTACTTC. It encodes CASSGYLAGEQETQYF.

The V call is TRBV19, the J call TRBJ2-2, with a possible D match to TRBD1 (5 bases). The germline V and J ends were trimmed by 1 base and 8 bases, with 20 bases remaining between them. This CDR3 is built from 17 residues. Germline V gene sequence: CDR1 LNHDA, CDR2 SQIVND (reference sequence). CDR3 in DNA: TGTGCCAGTAGTATAGTGGGGTGGGGCTCAGCAGCGGGGGAGCTGTTTTTT. It translates to CASSIVGWGSAAGELFF.

The chain is built from TRBV23-1 and TRBJ2-3; 10 bases match TRBD1. TRBV23-1 is designated an ORF whose function remains uncertain. V gave up 4 bases and J gave up 4 bases; unmatched junction bases: 5. The CDR3 has 15 residues. The chain's CDR3 is CASSLGQGTSDTQYF. DNA of the CDR3: TGCGCCAGCAGTCTGGGACAGGGGACGTCAGATACGCAGTATTTT.

The chain carries TRBV2 and TRBJ2-1; 8 nucleotides align to TRBD2. There are 14 residues in the CDR3. CDR1 and CDR2 (germline): SNHLY, FYNNEI. V gave up 4 bases and J gave up 4 bases; unmatched junction bases: 3. In DNA, the CDR3 is TGTGCCAGCAGTGCTCCGGGGGGGTACAATGAGCAGTTCTTC. Translation gives CASSAPGGYNEQFF. Variable domain in full (rest from reference TRBV2 and TRBJ2-1): EPEVTQTPSHQVTQMGQEVILRCVPISNHLYFYWYRQILGQKVEFLVSFYNNEISEKSEIFDDQFSVERPDGSNFTLKIRSTKLEDSAMYFCASSAPGGYNEQFFGPGTRLTVL.